These 11 T cell receptor beta chains were sequenced from one sample in a study of neurological immune-mediated disorders. A single record per CDR3 protein comes from TCRdb applying MiXCR to the 5' RACE reads. The table lists around 60,000 distinct CDR3 sequences, around 10% of them singletons. Documented time point: longitudinal time-point 1 (baseline). Sequenced input: PBMCs. The source of these receptors is a male donor with HTLV-1-associated myelopathy (HAM/TSP).

This clonotype was seen at least ten times. The gene calls are TRBV5-1 and TRBJ1-6; the D is unclear. The CDR3 has 16 residues. With 4 bases removed from V and 2 bases from J, the gap between germline ends came to 13 bases. From germline, CDR1 is SGHRS and CDR2 YFSETQ. CDR3 DNA sequence: TGCGCCAGCAGCCGGGATCAACTGGCCTATAATTCACCCCTCCACTTT. Amino acids: CASSRDQLAYNSPLHF.

This clonotype has ten or more counts. The chain joins TRBV5-6 to TRBJ2-3, with D hard to call. Germline CDR1 reads SGHDT; CDR2 reads YYEEEE. V was trimmed by 2 bases and J by 1 base, leaving 5 bases between them. The CDR3 is made up of 13 amino acids. CDR3: CASSFTGTDTQYF. In DNA, the CDR3 is TGTGCCAGCAGCTTTACGGGCACAGATACGCAGTATTTT.

This clonotype was recorded at least ten times. The V call is TRBV20-1, the J call TRBJ2-1, with D perhaps matching TRBD2 (6 bases). The CDR3 spans 17 residues. The ends were cut back, 3 bases at V and 10 bases at J, with 28 bases in the middle. The germline CDR1 and CDR2 sequences are DFQATT and SNEGSKA (reference sequence). Written as DNA, the CDR3 is TGCAGTGCTAGGGCCCCAATCGGCGGGGTACAAAAGGAGGAGCAGTTCTTC. It codes for CSARAPIGGVQKEEQFF.

This clonotype was seen repeatedly, ten times or more. V is TRBV6-2 or TRBV6-3 and J is TRBJ2-7, with 7 bases identical to TRBD2. Germline assignment: CDR1 MNHEY and CDR2 SVGEGT. The CDR3 runs to 17 residues. V shed 0 bases and J 2 bases; nucleotides not matched to a gene: 10. CDR3 in amino acids: CASSYSKALAVPYEQYF. The CDR3 region has the DNA TGTGCCAGCAGTTACTCGAAGGCCCTAGCGGTGCCCTACGAGCAGTACTTC.

The chain uses TRBV20-1 and TRBJ1-2; possibly TRBD1 for D (5 bases). The V end was cut by 5 bases, the J end by 1 base, with 14 bases between. The length of the CDR3 is 14 residues. Germline V gene sequence: CDR1 DFQATT, CDR2 SNEGSKA (reference sequence). The CDR3 protein is CSAPDKQVNYGYTF. CDR3 in DNA: TGCAGTGCTCCTGATAAACAGGTTAACTATGGCTACACCTTC.

This clonotype came up many times. This chain uses TRBV5-1 with TRBJ2-4; D remains ambiguous. Trimming stripped 0 bases from V and 11 bases from J, with 12 bases between. The germline CDR1 and CDR2 sequences are SGHRS and YFSETQ. The CDR3 extends over 13 amino acids. In DNA form, the CDR3 reads TGCGCCAGCAGCTTGGCCTCGATGGGTGTTCAGTACTTC. Translating gives CASSLASMGVQYF.

Concerning this clonotype: Being one base from a much bigger clone, this may be a read error. This rearrangement joins TRBV6-5 to TRBJ2-7, with D perhaps assigned TRBD1 or TRBD2 (7 bases each). The V end lost 6 bases, the J end lost 4 bases, and 16 bases lay between the germline ends. This CDR3 has 14 residues. Germline CDR1 MNHEY, CDR2 SVGAGI. This chain's CDR3 is CASRGRGHGYEQYF. In DNA, the CDR3 is TGTGCCAGCAGAGGGAGGGGGCATGGGTACGAGCAGTACTTC.

The rearrangement uses TRBV20-1 and TRBJ2-1, with 7 bases that match TRBD2. This CDR3 is 15 amino acids long. Germline V CDR1 and CDR2: DFQATT, SNEGSKA (reference sequence). V was pared by 5 bases and J by 1 base, with 8 bases of the junction left unmatched. The CDR3 protein is CSAGPLARSYNEQFF. CDR3 DNA sequence: TGCAGTGCTGGCCCACTAGCGCGTTCCTACAATGAGCAGTTCTTC.

By frequency in the sample, this clonotype is medium-sized. The chain combines TRBV15 with TRBJ2-6; 7 bases are shared with TRBD2. Germline V CDR1 and CDR2: LNHNV, YYDKDF (reference sequence). V lost 5 bases and J lost 2; bases outside the gene matches: 3. The CDR3 spans 15 residues. The CDR3 coding sequence is TGTGCCACCAGCGGCCGGGGGGCTGGGGCCAACGTCCTGACTTTC. Its translation is CATSGRGAGANVLTF.

This clonotype showed up many times. The rearrangement links TRBV9 to TRBJ2-5; no clear D. Trimming shortened V by 0 bases and J by 2 bases, and 11 bases separated the two germline ends. The CDR3 is 15 amino acids. Per germline, CDR1 SGDLS and CDR2 YYNGEE. The CDR3 coding sequence is TGTGCCAGCAGCGTAGATGTCTCGTTACAAGAGACCCAGTACTTC. Translation gives CASSVDVSLQETQYF.

In its sample, this clonotype was seen many times. The chain carries TRBV20-1 and TRBJ2-7; D is unclear. Germline-derived CDR1 and CDR2 are DFQATT and SNEGSKA (reference sequence). V lost 0 bases, J lost 1 base, and 19 bases lay in between. The CDR3 is 17 amino acids. The DNA for the CDR3 is TGCAGTGCTAGAGATCAGGCGGTGGGGTTGGGATCCTACGAGCAGTACTTC. Protein sequence: CSARDQAVGLGSYEQYF.